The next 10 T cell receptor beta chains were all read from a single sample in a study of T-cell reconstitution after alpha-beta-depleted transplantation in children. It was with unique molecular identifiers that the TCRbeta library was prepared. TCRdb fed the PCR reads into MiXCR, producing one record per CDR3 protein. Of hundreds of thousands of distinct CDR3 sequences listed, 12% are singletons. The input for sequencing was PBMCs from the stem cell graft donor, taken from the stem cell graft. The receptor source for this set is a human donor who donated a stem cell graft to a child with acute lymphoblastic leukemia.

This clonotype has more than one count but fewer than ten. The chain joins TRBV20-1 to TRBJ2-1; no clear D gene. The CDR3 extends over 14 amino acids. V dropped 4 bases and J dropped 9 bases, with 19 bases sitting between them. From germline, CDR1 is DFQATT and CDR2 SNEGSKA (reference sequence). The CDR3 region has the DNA TGCAGTGCTACCGACTTAAAAGACCCCGGTGAGCAGTTCTTC. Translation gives CSATDLKDPGEQFF.

This CDR3 reads CASSGGFYEQYF. CDR3 bases: TGTGCCAGCAGTGGCGGATTCTACGAGCAGTACTTC. This chain joins TRBV12-3 or TRBV12-4 and TRBJ2-7; D is unresolved. Trimming stripped 5 bases from V and 3 bases from J, with 8 bases between. The CDR3 runs 12 residues.

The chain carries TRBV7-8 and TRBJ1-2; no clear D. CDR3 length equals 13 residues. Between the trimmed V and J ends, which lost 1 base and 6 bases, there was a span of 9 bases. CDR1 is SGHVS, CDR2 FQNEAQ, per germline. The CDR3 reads CASSLVGQDGYTF. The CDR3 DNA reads TGTGCCAGCAGCTTAGTAGGGCAGGATGGCTACACCTTC.

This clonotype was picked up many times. CDR3 coding DNA: TGCGCCAGCAGCCAAGATCTAGTTACTGTCGGTAGTCAAGAGACCCAGTACTTC. Protein product: CASSQDLVTVGSQETQYF. The V call is TRBV4-3, the J call TRBJ2-5; no firm D call. With 0 bases removed from V and 2 bases from J, the gap between germline ends came to 19 bases. This CDR3 comprises 18 residues. Germline CDR1 is LGHNA and CDR2 is YSLEER.

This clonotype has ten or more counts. CDR3 DNA: TGTGCCAGCAGGCTTGCGGGGGGCCTGGGCGAGCAGTACTTC. This sequence encodes CASRLAGGLGEQYF. The chain joins TRBV12-3 or TRBV12-4 to TRBJ2-7; 8 bases are a match to TRBD2. This CDR3 region has 14 residues. The junction had 10 bases not matched to a gene; V was cut back by 6 bases and J by 6 bases.

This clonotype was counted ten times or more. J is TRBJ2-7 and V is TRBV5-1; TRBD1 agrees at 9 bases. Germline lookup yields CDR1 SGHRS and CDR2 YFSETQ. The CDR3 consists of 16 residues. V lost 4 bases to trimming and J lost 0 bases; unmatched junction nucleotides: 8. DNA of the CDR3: TGCGCCAGCAGCCCGCGGACAGGGGTCAGCTCCTACGAGCAGTACTTC. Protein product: CASSPRTGVSSYEQYF.

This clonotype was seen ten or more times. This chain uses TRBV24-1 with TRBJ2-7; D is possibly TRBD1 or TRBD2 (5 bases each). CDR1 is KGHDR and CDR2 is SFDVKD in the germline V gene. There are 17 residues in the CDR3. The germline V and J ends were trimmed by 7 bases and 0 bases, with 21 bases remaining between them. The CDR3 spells CATRGKVPGRSSYEQYF. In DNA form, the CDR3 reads TGTGCCACCAGGGGAAAGGTACCGGGACGTAGCTCCTACGAGCAGTACTTC.

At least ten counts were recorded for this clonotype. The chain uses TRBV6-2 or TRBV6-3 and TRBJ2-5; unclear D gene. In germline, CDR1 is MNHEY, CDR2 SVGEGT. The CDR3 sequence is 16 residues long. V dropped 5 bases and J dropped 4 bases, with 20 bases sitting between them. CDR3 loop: CASSDRQHGSGETQYF. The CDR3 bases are TGTGCCAGCAGTGACCGACAACATGGGTCCGGAGAGACCCAGTACTTC.

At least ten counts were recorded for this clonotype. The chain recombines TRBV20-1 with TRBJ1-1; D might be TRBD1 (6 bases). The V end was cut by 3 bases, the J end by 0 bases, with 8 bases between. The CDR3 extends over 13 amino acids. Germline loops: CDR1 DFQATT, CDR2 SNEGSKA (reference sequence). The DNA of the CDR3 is TGCAGTGCTAGGGGGACATTGAACACTGAAGCTTTCTTT. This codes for CSARGTLNTEAFF.

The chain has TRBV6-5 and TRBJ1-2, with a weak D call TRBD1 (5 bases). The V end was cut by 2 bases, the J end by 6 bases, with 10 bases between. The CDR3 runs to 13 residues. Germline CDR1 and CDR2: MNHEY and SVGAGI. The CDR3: CASSYEEGDGYTF. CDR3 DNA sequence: TGTGCCAGCAGTTACGAGGAAGGGGATGGCTACACCTTC.